A selection of T cell receptor beta chains follows, all from one sample in a study of blood T cell repertoires in COVID-19. Generated by immunoSEQ multiplex PCR, the TCRdb table keeps only in-frame clones and is missing some. The data hold about 180,000 clones, with around 80% observed a single time. Sequencing was performed on peripheral blood. The receptors were sampled from a woman of 80 years or more with COVID-19, enrolled during active disease. CDR3s include the opening cysteine and the closing phenylalanine or tryptophan. The D gene is left open where the match is weak. Clone sizes are given selectively: once, few, many, or a class where the clone is expanded.

V	size	D	J	CDR3	DNA
TRBV6-5	.	TRBD1	TRBJ2-7	CASSYSSGQGYEQYF	TGTGCCAGCAGTTACTCGAGTGGACAGGGGTACGAGCAGTACTTC
TRBV19	.	.	TRBJ1-5	CASSVIQGSNQPQHF	TGTGCCAGTAGTGTTATACAGGGAAGCAATCAGCCCCAGCATTTT
TRBV7-9	.	.	TRBJ2-5	CASSLTGIRETQYF	TGTGCCAGCAGTTTAACAGGGATCCGAGAGACCCAGTACTTC
TRBV15	.	.	TRBJ2-3	CATSRDLASTDTQYF	TGTGCCACCAGCAGAGATTTAGCTAGCACAGATACGCAGTATTTT
TRBV6-6	many	.	TRBJ2-1	CASGPNEQFF	TGTGCCAGCGGGCCGAATGAGCAGTTCTTC
TRBV9	.	.	TRBJ2-7	CASSVETGQAYEQYF	TGTGCCAGCAGCGTAGAGACAGGCCAGGCCTACGAGCAGTACTTC
TRBV10-3	.	.	TRBJ1-1	CAISESGGTEAFF	TGTGCCATCAGTGAGTCCGGGGGCACTGAAGCTTTCTTT
TRBV6-5	once	.	TRBJ2-3	CASSQGGGGTDTQYF	TGTGCCAGCAGCCAAGGGGGGGGCGGGACAGATACGCAGTATTTT
TRBV7-9	few	.	TRBJ1-1	CASSPTEGTEAFF	TGTGCCAGCAGCCCTACAGAGGGCACTGAAGCTTTCTTT
TRBV28	.	.	TRBJ1-5	CASSRGFHSNQPQHF	TGTGCCAGCAGTAGAGGGTTTCATAGCAATCAGCCCCAGCATTTT
TRBV2	.	TRBD2	TRBJ2-7	CASSLQTSNKYF	TGTGCCAGCAGTTTACAGACTAGCAATAAGTACTTC